What follows is one TCR beta chain and its context. These data belong to a study of cytomegalovirus exposure and HLA in healthy donors. Study summary: The same platform used for the approximately 670 first-cohort repertoires was also used for the 90 to 150 validation repertoires, as a later analysis reported.

With 0 bases removed from V and 3 bases from J, the gap between germline ends came to 15 bases. The CDR3 has 17 amino acids. The V gene's germline CDR1 is LNHNV and CDR2 YYDKDF (reference sequence). Among the roughly 120 subjects of the validation cohort, separate from the approximately 660-subject first cohort, were the donors. The data were produced by immunoSEQ multiplex PCR, yet TCRdb's version contains in-frame clones alone and is incomplete. The data contain 250,000 to 300,000 clones, approximately 86% of them singletons. Material: PBMCs. The J gene is TRBJ2-1, the V gene TRBV15, with TRBD2 as a possible D gene (6 bases). This sequence originates from a woman between 18 and 30 years old in good health and CMV-seronegative. The DNA of the CDR3 is TGTGCCACCAGCAGAGAACGGAGGGCTAAGCGCTACAATGAGCAGTTCTTC. Translation: CATSRERRAKRYNEQFF. The entire variable domain, with the rest obtained from reference TRBV15 and TRBJ2-1, is as follows: DAMVIQNPRYQVTQFGKPVTLSCSQTLNHNVMYWYQQKSSQAPKLLFHYYDKDFNNEADTPDNFQSRRPNTSFCFLDIRSPGLGDTAMYLCATSRERRAKRYNEQFFGPGTRLTVL.